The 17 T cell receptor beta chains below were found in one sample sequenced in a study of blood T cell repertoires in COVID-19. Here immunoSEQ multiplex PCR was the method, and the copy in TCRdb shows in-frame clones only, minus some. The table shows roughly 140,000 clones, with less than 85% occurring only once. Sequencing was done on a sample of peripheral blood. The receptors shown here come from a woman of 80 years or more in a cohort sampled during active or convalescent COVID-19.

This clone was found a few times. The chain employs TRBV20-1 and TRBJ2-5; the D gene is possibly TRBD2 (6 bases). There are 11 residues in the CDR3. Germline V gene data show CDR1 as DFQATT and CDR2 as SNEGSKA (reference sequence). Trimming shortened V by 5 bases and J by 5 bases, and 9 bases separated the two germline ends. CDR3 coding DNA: TGCAGTGCTCGCCGGGGGGAGACCCAGTACTTC. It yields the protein CSARRGETQYF.

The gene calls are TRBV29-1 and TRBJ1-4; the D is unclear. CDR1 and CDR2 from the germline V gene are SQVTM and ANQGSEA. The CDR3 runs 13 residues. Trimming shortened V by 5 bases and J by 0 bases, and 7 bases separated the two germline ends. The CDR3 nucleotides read TGCAGCGTTATACATGCAACTAATGAAAAACTGTTTTTT. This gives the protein CSVIHATNEKLFF.

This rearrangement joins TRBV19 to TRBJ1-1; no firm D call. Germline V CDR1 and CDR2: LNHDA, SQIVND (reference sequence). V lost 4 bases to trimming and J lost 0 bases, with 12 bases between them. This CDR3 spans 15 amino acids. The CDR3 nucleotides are TGTGCCAGTAGTACCGGACGGACTATGAACACTGAAGCTTTCTTT. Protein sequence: CASSTGRTMNTEAFF. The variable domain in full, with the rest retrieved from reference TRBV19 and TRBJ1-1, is DGGITQSPKYLFRKEGQNVTLSCEQNLNHDAMYWYRQDPGQGLRLIYYSQIVNDFQKGDIAEGYSVSREKKESFPLTVTSAQKNPTAFYLCASSTGRTMNTEAFFGQGTRLTVV.

The DNA for the CDR3 is TGTGCCAGCAGTCCAGGGCGCCAAGAGACCCAGTACTTC. Protein sequence: CASSPGRQETQYF. The chain couples TRBV28 to TRBJ2-5; D possibly corresponds to TRBD1 (5 bases). The CDR3 consists of 13 residues. From germline, CDR1 is MDHEN and CDR2 SYDVKM. Trimming pared 5 bases from V and 1 base from J, leaving 8 bases between.

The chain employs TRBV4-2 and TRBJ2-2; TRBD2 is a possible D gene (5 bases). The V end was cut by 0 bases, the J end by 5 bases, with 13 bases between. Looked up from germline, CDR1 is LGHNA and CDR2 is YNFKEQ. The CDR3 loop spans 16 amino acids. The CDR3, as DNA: TGTGCCAGCAGCCAAGACGGGGATAGAAGTACCGGGGAGCTGTTTTTT. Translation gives CASSQDGDRSTGELFF.

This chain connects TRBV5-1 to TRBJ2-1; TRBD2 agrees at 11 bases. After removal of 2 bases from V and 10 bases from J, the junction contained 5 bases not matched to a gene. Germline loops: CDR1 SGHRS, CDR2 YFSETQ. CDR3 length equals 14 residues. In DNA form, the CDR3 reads TGCGCCAGCAGCTTCACTAGCGGGGGAGAAGAGCAGTTCTTC. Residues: CASSFTSGGEEQFF.

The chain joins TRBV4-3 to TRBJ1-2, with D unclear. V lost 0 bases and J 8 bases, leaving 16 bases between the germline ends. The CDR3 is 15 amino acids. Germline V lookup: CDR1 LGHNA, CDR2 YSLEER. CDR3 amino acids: CASSQEAVMSGGYTF. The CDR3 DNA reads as TGCGCCAGCAGCCAAGAAGCGGTTATGTCGGGAGGCTACACCTTC.

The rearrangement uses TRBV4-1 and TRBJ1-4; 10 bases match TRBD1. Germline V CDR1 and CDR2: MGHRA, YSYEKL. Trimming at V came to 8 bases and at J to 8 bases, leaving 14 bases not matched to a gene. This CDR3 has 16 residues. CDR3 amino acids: CASGSTGGKVGEKLFF. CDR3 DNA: TGCGCCAGCGGCTCGACAGGGGGCAAAGTGGGGGAAAAACTGTTTTTT.

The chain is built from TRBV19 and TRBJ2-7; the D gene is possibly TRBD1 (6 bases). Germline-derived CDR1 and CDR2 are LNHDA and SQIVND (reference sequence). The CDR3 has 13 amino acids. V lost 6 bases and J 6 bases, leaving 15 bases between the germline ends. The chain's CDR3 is CASSRDRTLEQYF. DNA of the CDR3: TGTGCCAGTAGCCGTGACAGGACGCTCGAGCAGTACTTC.

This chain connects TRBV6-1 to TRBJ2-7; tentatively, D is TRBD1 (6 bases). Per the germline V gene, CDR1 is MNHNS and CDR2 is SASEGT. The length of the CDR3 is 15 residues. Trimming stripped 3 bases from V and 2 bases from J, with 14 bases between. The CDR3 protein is CASSDTGLSTYEQYF. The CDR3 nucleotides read TGTGCCAGCAGTGATACAGGGCTCTCAACCTACGAGCAGTACTTC.

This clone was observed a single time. The CDR3 DNA is TGCAGCGTTGACAATATGAATGCTCGTAGGTTCTTC. Translation gives CSVDNMNARRFF. V usage is TRBV29-1 and J usage is TRBJ2-1; D is unclear. V was shortened by 3 bases and J by 15 bases, with 18 bases between the two germline ends. This CDR3 comprises 12 residues. The germline gives CDR1 SQVTM, CDR2 ANQGSEA.

In nucleotides, the CDR3 is TGTGCCAGCAGTCCTGGACAGGGTAGGGGCTACACCTTC. Amino acids: CASSPGQGRGYTF. The J gene is TRBJ1-2, the V gene TRBV12-3 or TRBV12-4, with TRBD1 matching 8 bases. The CDR3 covers 13 residues. The junction had 7 bases not matched to a gene; V was cut back by 5 bases and J by 8 bases.

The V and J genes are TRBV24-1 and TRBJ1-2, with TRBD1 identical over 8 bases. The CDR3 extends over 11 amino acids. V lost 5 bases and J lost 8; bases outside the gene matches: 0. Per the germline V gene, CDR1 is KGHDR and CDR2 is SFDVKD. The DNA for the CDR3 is TGTGCCACCAGTGCAGGGGGCGGCTACACCTTC. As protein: CATSAGGGYTF.

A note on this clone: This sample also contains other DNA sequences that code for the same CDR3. The CDR3 bases are TGTGCCAGCAGCGTTGACAGGGACTATGGCTACACCTTC. This sequence encodes CASSVDRDYGYTF. The chain has TRBV9 and TRBJ1-2, with TRBD1 identical over 7 bases. In germline, CDR1 is SGDLS, CDR2 YYNGEE. After removal of 2 bases from V and 3 bases from J, the junction contained 1 base not matched to a gene. CDR3 length equals 13 residues.

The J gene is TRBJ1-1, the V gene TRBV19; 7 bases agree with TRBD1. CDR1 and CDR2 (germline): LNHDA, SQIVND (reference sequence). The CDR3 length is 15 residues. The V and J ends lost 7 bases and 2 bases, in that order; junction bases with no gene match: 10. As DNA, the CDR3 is TGTGCCAGTATTTCGGACAGGCGAGAAAACACTGAAGCTTTCTTT. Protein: CASISDRRENTEAFF.

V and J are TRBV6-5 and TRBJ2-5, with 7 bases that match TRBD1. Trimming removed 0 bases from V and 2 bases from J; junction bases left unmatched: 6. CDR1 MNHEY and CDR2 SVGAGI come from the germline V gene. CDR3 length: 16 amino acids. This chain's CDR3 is CASSYSGTAQQETQYF. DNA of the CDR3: TGTGCCAGCAGTTACTCTGGGACAGCTCAGCAAGAGACCCAGTACTTC.

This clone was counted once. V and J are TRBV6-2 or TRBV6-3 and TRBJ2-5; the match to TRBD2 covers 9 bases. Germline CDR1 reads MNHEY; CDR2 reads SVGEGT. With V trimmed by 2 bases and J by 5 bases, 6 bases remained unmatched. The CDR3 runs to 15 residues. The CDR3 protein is CASSYRGLAVETQYF. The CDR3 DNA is TGTGCCAGCAGTTACAGGGGACTAGCCGTGGAGACCCAGTACTTC.